These T cell receptor beta chains were read from a single sample in a study of T cell responses to AZD1222 COVID-19 vaccine. Clones were sequenced by immunoSEQ multiplex PCR, and TCRdb holds only the in-frame ones, with some missing. The table shows 28,000 or so clones, with 80% to 90% occurring only once. The sequencing here drew on peripheral blood, taken 28 days after the second AZD1222 dose. The receptors were sampled from an adult who received the AZD1222 COVID-19 vaccine. The CDR3 runs from the conserved cysteine through the conserved F or W. Fields, in order: J gene, V gene, clone size, D gene, CDR3 protein, CDR3 DNA. A D gene is named only where the DNA matches it firmly. Clone size is stated in some rows and not others, as once, few, many or a class when expanded.

>TRBJ2-1|TRBV19|-|-
CASSSRGTYNEQFF
TGTGCCAGTAGTTCCCGAGGAACCTACAATGAGCAGTTCTTC
>TRBJ1-1|TRBV2|-|-
CASNQDNTEAFF
TGTGCCAGCAACCAGGACAACACTGAAGCTTTCTTT
>TRBJ2-2|TRBV7-9|-|TRBD2
CASSPLGGGNTGELFF
TGTGCCAGCAGCCCCCTAGGCGGGGGAAACACCGGGGAGCTGTTTTTT
>TRBJ2-7|TRBV6-5|-|TRBD2
CASMVGGDYEQYF
TGTGCCAGCATGGTGGGGGGGGACTACGAGCAGTACTTC
>TRBJ2-7|TRBV5-1|-|-
CASSLGQGPSYEQYF
TGCGCCAGCAGCTTGGGTCAGGGGCCCTCCTACGAGCAGTACTTC
>TRBJ2-7|TRBV4-2|-|TRBD2
CASSQVSSGGIYEQYF
TGTGCCAGCAGCCAAGTATCTAGCGGGGGAATCTACGAGCAGTACTTC
>TRBJ2-7|TRBV25-1|-|TRBD2
CASSRSGGDSYEQYF
TGTGCCAGCAGTCGTAGCGGGGGCGACTCCTACGAGCAGTACTTC
>TRBJ1-2|TRBV5-1|-|-
CASRAGDYGYTF
TGCGCCAGCAGGGCCGGGGACTATGGCTACACCTTC
>TRBJ1-6|TRBV3-1/TRBV3-2|-|-
CASSRTHYVSSYNSPLHF
TGTGCCAGCAGCCGGACACATTATGTTAGCTCCTATAATTCACCCCTCCACTTT
>TRBJ1-2|TRBV27|-|-
CARPGRGLYGYTF
TGTGCCAGACCGGGGAGGGGTCTGTATGGCTACACCTTC
>TRBJ1-1|TRBV11-2|-|-
CASSLQGGNTEAFF
TGTGCCAGCAGCCTCCAGGGAGGGAACACTGAAGCTTTCTTT
>TRBJ2-7|TRBV10-1|-|TRBD2
CASSGGLGGEQYF
TGCGCCAGCAGTGGAGGACTAGGCGGCGAGCAGTACTTC
>TRBJ2-3|TRBV2|-|TRBD2
CASSGGLVAPSQYF
TGTGCCAGCAGTGGAGGACTAGTTGCGCCCTCGCAGTATTTT
>TRBJ2-1|TRBV10-3|few|TRBD2
CAISDTAGGLNEQFF
TGTGCCATCAGTGATACGGCGGGGGGGCTCAATGAGCAGTTCTTC
>TRBJ2-2|TRBV7-8|-|-
CASSQKETPANTGELFF
TGTGCCAGCAGCCAAAAGGAAACACCCGCGAACACCGGGGAGCTGTTTTTT
>TRBJ1-1|TRBV29-1|-|TRBD1
CSVGQGIRTEAFF
TGCAGCGTTGGACAGGGAATAAGGACTGAAGCTTTCTTT
>TRBJ1-2|TRBV19|-|-
CASSIDSAVPLGYTF
TGTGCCAGTAGTATAGATTCGGCAGTCCCCCTAGGCTACACCTTC
>TRBJ1-1|TRBV6-5|-|-
CASSAVGRETEAFF
TGTGCCAGCAGCGCCGTGGGGAGGGAAACTGAAGCTTTCTTT
>TRBJ2-2|TRBV18|-|-
CASSPPMRAGTGELFF
TGTGCCAGCTCACCACCGATGAGGGCGGGGACCGGGGAGCTGTTTTTT
>TRBJ2-1|TRBV5-1|-|-
CASSFAGTEQFF
TGCGCCAGCAGCTTTGCTGGGACAGAGCAGTTCTTC
>TRBJ2-7|TRBV4-1|-|TRBD2
CAAAKMGGYEQYF
TGCGCGGCAGCCAAGATGGGAGGGTACGAGCAGTACTTC
>TRBJ2-7|TRBV28|-|TRBD2
CASRAAGGSSYEQYF
TGTGCCAGCAGAGCGGCGGGGGGGAGCTCCTACGAGCAGTACTTC
>TRBJ2-1|TRBV5-5|once|TRBD2
CASSPRSGGASVNEQFF
TGTGCCAGCAGCCCCCGAAGCGGGGGGGCTTCTGTCAATGAGCAGTTCTTC
>TRBJ1-2|TRBV7-2|-|-
CASRPGSPNYGYTF
TGTGCCAGCAGACCGGGCAGCCCAAACTATGGCTACACCTTC
>TRBJ2-7|TRBV6-5|-|-
CASSVLGATYEQYF
TGTGCCAGCTCGGTATTAGGGGCGACCTACGAGCAGTACTTC
>TRBJ2-7|TRBV7-9|-|TRBD1
CASSHRTGGEQYF
TGTGCCAGCAGCCATCGGACAGGGGGCGAGCAGTACTTC
>TRBJ1-5|TRBV5-4|-|-
CASSPGPEGQPQHF
TGTGCCAGCAGCCCTGGACCTGAAGGGCAGCCCCAGCATTTT
>TRBJ2-3|TRBV9|-|TRBD1
CASRYSGGVTDTQYF
TGTGCCAGCAGGTACTCAGGGGGTGTCACAGATACGCAGTATTTT
>TRBJ1-5|TRBV12-3/TRBV12-4|once|-
CASSGGREPQHF
TGTGCCAGCAGTGGGGGGAGGGAGCCCCAGCATTTT
>TRBJ2-3|TRBV29-1|-|TRBD2
CSVGLAGVGTDTQYF
TGCAGCGTTGGACTAGCGGGGGTCGGCACAGATACGCAGTATTTT
>TRBJ2-2|TRBV5-1|-|TRBD1
CASSYGTGAGELFF
TGCGCCAGCAGCTATGGCACAGGGGCCGGGGAGCTGTTTTTT
>TRBJ1-5|TRBV29-1|-|TRBD1
CSVGGGRSNQPQHF
TGCAGCGTAGGGGGCGGTAGGAGCAATCAGCCCCAGCATTTT
>TRBJ1-3|TRBV29-1|-|-
CSVEAATVSGNTIYF
TGCAGCGTTGAGGCCGCGACAGTCTCTGGAAACACCATATATTTT
>TRBJ1-4|TRBV5-1|-|TRBD1
CASSTGGAQEKLFF
TGCGCCAGCAGTACAGGGGGCGCTCAGGAAAAACTGTTTTTT
>TRBJ2-1|TRBV27|-|-
CASSLSGQGELFF
TGTGCCAGCAGTTTATCCGGTCAGGGTGAGTTGTTCTTC
>TRBJ1-5|TRBV19|-|-
CASSIVNQPQHF
TGTGCCAGTAGTATAGTCAATCAGCCCCAGCATTTT
>TRBJ2-5|TRBV6-2/TRBV6-3|-|TRBD2
CASSYGGGAAKTQYF
TGTGCCAGCAGTTACGGCGGGGGGGCCGCGAAGACCCAGTACTTC
>TRBJ1-3|TRBV2|-|-
CASSWDNSPGGNTIYF
TGTGCCAGCAGTTGGGACAACTCCCCGGGTGGAAACACCATATATTTT
>TRBJ2-1|TRBV10-3|-|-
CAISESIGDYNEQFF
TGTGCCATCAGTGAGTCGATAGGGGACTACAATGAGCAGTTCTTC
>TRBJ1-1|TRBV15|-|-
CATSIPLGRWGTEAFF
TGTGCCACCAGCATACCACTCGGGAGGTGGGGCACTGAAGCTTTCTTT
>TRBJ2-2|TRBV28|few|-
CASSLGATGELFF
TGTGCCAGCAGCCTGGGAGCCACCGGGGAGCTGTTTTTT
>TRBJ2-7|TRBV12-3/TRBV12-4|-|-
CASSLLVRSEQYF
TGTGCCAGCAGTTTGTTAGTAAGAAGCGAGCAGTACTTC
>TRBJ2-2|TRBV18|-|TRBD1
CASSPPGQGRSGELFF
TGTGCCAGCTCACCACCGGGACAGGGAAGATCCGGGGAGCTGTTTTTT
>TRBJ2-5|TRBV18|-|-
CASSPAQETQYF
TGTGCCAGCTCACCCGCCCAAGAGACCCAGTACTTC